There are many counts of the clone carrying this TCR beta chain. Its antigen is not identified. Amplified TCR beta CDR3 regions derived from RNA transcripts. Initially, a first-round RT-PCR of the TCR CDR3 employed the HTBI primer set. Each CDR3 protein is one row after TCRdb ran MiXCR on the multiplex PCR reads. The sample includes hundreds of thousands of distinct CDR3 sequences, around 18% of them seen just once. This sample was included in a study of T cells in Graves' hyperthyroidism and ophthalmopathy. Regarding the study as a whole: Blood samples included most of the expanded thyroid clonotypes exceeding 0.001.

Trimming pared 6 bases from V and 0 bases from J, leaving 17 bases between. The CDR3 runs 15 residues. CDR1 DFQATT and CDR2 SNEGSKA come from the germline V gene (reference sequence). Patients with uncontrolled infections, other autoimmune diseases, pregnancy or lactation were excluded. This sequence originates from a man aged 35 to 55 with Graves' hyperthyroidism. The chain uses TRBV20-1 and TRBJ1-1; D is undetermined. The specimen sequenced was blood. The CDR3 region is CSAPNPDGLNTEAFF. The CDR3 DNA sequence: TGCAGTGCACCCAATCCCGACGGATTGAACACTGAAGCTTTCTTT.